This T cell receptor (beta chain) was identified in a study of blood T cell repertoires in COVID-19. Study summary: In each case, the material was cDNA or gDNA derived from T cells, B-cell-depleted T cells, or PBMCs.

Some clones are missing from TCRdb's copy, which holds only in-frame ones; the method was immunoSEQ multiplex PCR. The sample records about 200,000 clones, around 90% being singletons. Residents of 24 US areas, aged roughly 18 to 95 years, made up the participants. Resolution of symptoms, clearance, or two negative PCRs was present in recovered Cohort 3 donors. The CDR3 length is 15 residues. Trimming took off 5 bases at V and 2 bases at J, with 13 bases between the two ends. Germline lookup yields CDR1 MNHNY and CDR2 SVGAGI (reference sequence). The sequence derives from a woman under 40 who had recovered from COVID-19. The chain joins TRBV6-6 to TRBJ2-1, with a tentative D call TRBD1 (6 bases). The sample consisted of PBMCs or T cells enriched from blood (not recorded which). This CDR3 reads CASSPPGGPYNEQFF. The CDR3 coding sequence is TGTGCCAGCAGTCCCCCTGGGGGCCCCTACAATGAGCAGTTCTTC.